By its share, the clone carrying this T cell receptor beta chain is medium-sized. TCRdb processed the 5' RACE reads anew with MiXCR; each CDR3 protein has one entry. The table shows roughly 13,000 distinct CDR3 sequences, with 23% occurring only once. The V gene's germline CDR1 is KGHDR and CDR2 SFDVKD. The CDR3 is made up of 16 amino acids. The V end was cut by 5 bases, the J end by 3 bases, with 19 bases between. The sequence derives from a female donor with breast cancer. The chain has TRBV24-1 and TRBJ2-7; perhaps D is TRBD1 or TRBD2 (5 bases each). Material: naive CD4+ T cells sorted from blood. Subset of the sample: naive CD4+ T cells, CD4+CD45RA+CD25-. This chain's CDR3 is CATSAPDKKGGYEQYF. CDR3 DNA: TGTGCCACCAGTGCGCCGGACAAGAAAGGAGGCTACGAGCAGTACTTC.